This record covers a single T cell receptor (beta chain). This record comes from a study of blood T cell repertoires in COVID-19. Study summary: Sites across the United States, Italy and Spain contributed samples from acute and convalescent COVID-19. PBMCs, B-cell-depleted T cells, or T cells provided the cDNA or gDNA that made up the material.

CDR1 and CDR2 (germline): LGHDT, YNNKEL (reference sequence). The CDR3 consists of 15 residues. Trimming took 1 base from V and 5 from J, leaving 14 bases between them. Authors' processing steps: How many nucleated cells were present was estimated from reference gene primer amplification. Clones were read by immunoSEQ multiplex PCR, and TCRdb kept only the in-frame ones, dropping some. For V, J and clone size, that table is used; D and trimming come from the DNA. The data show about 210,000 clones, with around 88% seen just once and around 1.4% held by the top ten. Sequenced: peripheral blood. V and J are TRBV3-1 (or the pseudogene TRBV3-2) and TRBJ2-5, with TRBD2 as a possible D gene (5 bases). The clonotype originates from a man in his late teens or twenties with active or convalescent COVID-19. Written as DNA, the CDR3 is TGTGCCAGCAGCCAAGGGGCAGGAACGGGGGAGACCCAGTACTTC. Translating it yields CASSQGAGTGETQYF.